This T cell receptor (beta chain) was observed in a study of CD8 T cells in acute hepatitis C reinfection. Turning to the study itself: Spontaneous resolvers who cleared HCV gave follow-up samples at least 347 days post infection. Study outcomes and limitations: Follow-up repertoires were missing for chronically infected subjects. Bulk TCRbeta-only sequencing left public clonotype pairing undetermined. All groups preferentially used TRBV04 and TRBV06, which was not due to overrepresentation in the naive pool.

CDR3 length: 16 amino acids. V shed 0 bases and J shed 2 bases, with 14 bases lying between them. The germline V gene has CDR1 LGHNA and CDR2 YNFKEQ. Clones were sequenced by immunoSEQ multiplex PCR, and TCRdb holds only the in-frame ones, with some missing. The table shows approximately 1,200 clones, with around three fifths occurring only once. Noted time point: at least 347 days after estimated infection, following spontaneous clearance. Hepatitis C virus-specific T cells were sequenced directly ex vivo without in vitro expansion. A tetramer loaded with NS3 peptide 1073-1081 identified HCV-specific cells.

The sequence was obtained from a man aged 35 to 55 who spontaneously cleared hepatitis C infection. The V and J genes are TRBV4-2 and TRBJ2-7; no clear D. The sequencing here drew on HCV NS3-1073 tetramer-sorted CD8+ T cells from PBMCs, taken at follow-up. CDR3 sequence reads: CASSQESLGAPYEQYF. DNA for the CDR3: TGTGCCAGCAGCCAAGAAAGTCTTGGTGCCCCCTACGAGCAGTACTTC.